This TCR beta chain derives from a study of blood T cells in healthy people across ages. On the study more broadly: In model experiments, template switching was able to capture about one barcoded beta molecule for every two T cells that were present. Study-level points and caveats: With age, beta diversity per million T cells declined roughly linearly, significantly by about 40.

A sample-barcoded 5' primer and a J-beta primer mix were used in a second PCR of roughly 6 to 11 cycles. Through a template-switch adaptor with 12 random nucleotides, each cDNA molecule received a tag. TCRdb passed the 5' RACE reads through MiXCR, listing each CDR3 protein once. The table includes over 950,000 distinct CDR3 sequences, around two fifths detected once. Per the germline V gene, CDR1 is LGHNT and CDR2 is FRNRAP. Trimming cost V 5 bases and J 8 bases, with 3 bases left between them. This CDR3 is 9 amino acids long. Isolating PBMCs gave at least 7 million of these cells per sample. This clonotype was counted only a few times. Antigen specificity is unknown.

What was sequenced was blood. This clonotype was sampled from a man between 18 and 29 years old in good health. This chain joins TRBV12-5 and TRBJ1-2, with D unclear. The CDR3: CASGTGYTF. The DNA for the CDR3 is TGTGCTAGTGGTACGGGCTACACCTTC.